A selection of T cell receptor beta chains follows, all from one sample in a study of shared clonotypes between healthy human individuals. TCRdb's table, derived via immunoSEQ multiplex PCR, lists solely in-frame clones and lacks some. This sample has roughly 1,500,000 clones; just under 99% occur once, and the top ten carry over 0.3%. Sequenced input: naive CD4+ T cells sorted from blood. These receptor sequences come from a man younger than 45 in good health. Each CDR3 is given with its conserved first and last residue. D genes are given only for firm matches. Clone size, where shown, is once, few, many, or a class for clones that have expanded.

V gene	J gene	clone size	D gene	CDR3 DNA	CDR3 protein
TRBV7-2	TRBJ2-1	once	-	TGTGCCAGCAGCCGCCCTTGGACAAATGACAATGAGCAGTTCTTC	CASSRPWTNDNEQFF
TRBV28	TRBJ2-3	-	-	TGTGCCACCCTCCATGGGTCTACAGATACGCAGTATTTT	CATLHGSTDTQYF
TRBV29-1	TRBJ2-3	-	-	TGCAGCGTTGTTGTGGGGGGCACAGATACGCAGTATTTT	CSVVVGGTDTQYF
TRBV10-1	TRBJ2-7	-	TRBD2	TGCGCCAGCAGTTCATCAACCGGGACTAGCGGGAATTTATCCTACGAGCAGTACTTC	CASSSSTGTSGNLSYEQYF
TRBV10-2	TRBJ2-3	-	-	TGCGCCAGCAGTGAGTCGGCGGGAAAGAGCACAGATACGCAGTATTTT	CASSESAGKSTDTQYF
TRBV7-2	TRBJ1-2	-	-	TGTGCCAGCAGCTATACCACAGGACTCTATGGCTACACCTTC	CASSYTTGLYGYTF
TRBV10-2	TRBJ2-1	few	TRBD2	TGCGCCAGCAGGGTGCGGGAGGGGAATGAGCAGTTCTTC	CASRVREGNEQFF
TRBV10-3	TRBJ2-2	-	-	TGTGCCATCAGTACCTTAGAAACCGGGGAGCTGTTTTTT	CAISTLETGELFF
TRBV5-4	TRBJ1-3	-	-	TGTGCCAGCAGCTTGGCCGGGGGAAGCGGTGGAAACACCATATATTTT	CASSLAGGSGGNTIYF
TRBV7-2	TRBJ1-5	-	-	TGTGCCAGCGGGTACTGGGATCAGCCCCAGCATTTT	CASGYWDQPQHF
TRBV11-2	TRBJ2-6	-	-	TGTGCCAGCAGCCCGTGGGGGGGGCGCTTAACCGGGGCCAACGTCCTGACTTTC	CASSPWGGRLTGANVLTF
TRBV7-9	TRBJ2-2	-	-	TGTGCCAGCAGCTTAGACAGGGTCTCCGGGGAGCTGTTTTTT	CASSLDRVSGELFF
TRBV5-4	TRBJ2-7	-	TRBD2	TGTGCCAGCAGCTACCGGGACGGGAGGACCTACGAGCAGTACTTC	CASSYRDGRTYEQYF
TRBV5-4	TRBJ2-3	-	-	TGTGCCAGCAGCTTATGGGGGAACACAGATACGCAGTATTTT	CASSLWGNTDTQYF
TRBV29-1	TRBJ2-1	-	-	TGCAGCACTGTGGGGGGGCGTGAGTCCTACAATGAGCAGTTCTTC	CSTVGGRESYNEQFF
TRBV12-5	TRBJ2-1	-	TRBD1	TGTGCTAGTGGCTACCGGAGACAGGGGGGTGGTGAGCAGTTCTTC	CASGYRRQGGGEQFF
TRBV5-1	TRBJ2-7	-	TRBD2	TGCGCCAGCAGCCCCGGACTAGCGGGAGGCCAGCAGTACTTC	CASSPGLAGGQQYF
TRBV14	TRBJ1-5	-	TRBD1	TGTGCCAGCTTCCTATTCGGGACAGGGCATCAGCCCCAGCATTTT	CASFLFGTGHQPQHF
TRBV18	TRBJ1-2	-	-	TGTGCCAGCTCACCACCTACAGGAATTGGCGGCTACACCTTC	CASSPPTGIGGYTF
TRBV6-5	TRBJ2-2	-	TRBD2	TGTGCCAGCAGTTACTCGACCGGACTAGGCGCCGGGGAGCTGTTTTTT	CASSYSTGLGAGELFF
TRBV5-5	TRBJ2-3	-	-	TGTGCCAGCAGCTTGCCGCTCCCAGGCACAGATACGCAGTATTTT	CASSLPLPGTDTQYF
TRBV7-9	TRBJ2-1	-	-	TGTGCCAGCAGCTTAACCGGGAGAGGGTACAATGAGCAGTTCTTC	CASSLTGRGYNEQFF
TRBV9	TRBJ2-3	once	-	TGTGCCAGCAGCGTAACGAGCGCTAGCACAGATACGCAGTATTTT	CASSVTSASTDTQYF
TRBV5-1	TRBJ2-3	once	-	TGCGCCAGCAGCTTGGGTGCGGGGGATACGCAGTATTTT	CASSLGAGDTQYF
TRBV11-3	TRBJ2-3	once	-	TGTGCCAGCAGCGACACCTTTAGGGCAGATACGCAGTATTTT	CASSDTFRADTQYF
TRBV4-3	TRBJ2-2	-	TRBD1	TGCGCCAGCAGCCGGACAGGGTTGTACACCGGGGAGCTGTTTTTT	CASSRTGLYTGELFF
TRBV7-9	TRBJ2-7	-	TRBD2	TGTGCCAGCAGCTCCCTGGGACTACCCTACGAGCAGTACTTC	CASSSLGLPYEQYF
TRBV15	TRBJ1-4	-	-	TGTGCCACCAGCAGCGGACAGAACCAAGGTGAAAAACTGTTTTTT	CATSSGQNQGEKLFF
TRBV5-1	TRBJ2-7	-	-	TGCGCCAGCAGCCCCGGGATCTCCTACGAGCAGTACTTC	CASSPGISYEQYF
TRBV5-1	TRBJ1-1	-	-	TGCGCCAGCAGCTTGGCACAGGGCGGGGCTGAAGCTTTCTTT	CASSLAQGGAEAFF
TRBV7-6	TRBJ2-1	once	-	TGTGCCAGCAGCTTAGCGGGAGACTACAATGAGCAGTTCTTC	CASSLAGDYNEQFF
TRBV6-5	TRBJ1-3	-	-	TGTGCCAGCAGTTGGGGCAGGGAGTTTGCTGGAAACACCATATATTTT	CASSWGREFAGNTIYF
TRBV28	TRBJ2-3	-	-	TGTGCCAGCAGCCATAGTCCTGGGGGCACAGATACGCAGTATTTT	CASSHSPGGTDTQYF
TRBV7-9	TRBJ2-5	-	TRBD1	TGTGCCAGCAGCTCCCGGCAACAGGGGCTAGGGGAGACCCAGTACTTC	CASSSRQQGLGETQYF
TRBV5-6	TRBJ2-7	-	-	TGTGCCAGCAGACTCAGGGGAATCTACGAGCAGTACTTC	CASRLRGIYEQYF
TRBV18	TRBJ1-5	-	-	TGTGCCAGCTCCCTTGACGGGACCATCGGGCAGCCCCAGCATTTT	CASSLDGTIGQPQHF
TRBV20-1	TRBJ2-1	-	-	TGCAGTGCTAGAAAGGACGGAGAGCAGTTCTTC	CSARKDGEQFF
TRBV18	TRBJ2-7	-	TRBD1	TGTGCCAGCTCCCACCTCTTCCTGGGGACAGAACTCTACGAGCAGTACTTC	CASSHLFLGTELYEQYF
TRBV5-1	TRBJ2-1	-	TRBD2	TGCGCCAGCAGCTCCACGGGACTAGCGAACAATGAGCAGTTCTTC	CASSSTGLANNEQFF
TRBV5-1	TRBJ2-1	-	TRBD2	TGCGCCAGCAGCTTGTTGGCGGGAGTCAACTACAATGAGCAGTTCTTC	CASSLLAGVNYNEQFF
TRBV18	TRBJ2-2	-	-	TGTGCCAGCTCACCATTAGCCGGGTCGAACACCGGGGAGCTGTTTTTT	CASSPLAGSNTGELFF
TRBV10-1	TRBJ2-7	once	TRBD2	TGCGCCAGCAGTGAGTCGCTAGCGGGAACCTACGAGCAGTACTTC	CASSESLAGTYEQYF
TRBV29-1	TRBJ2-1	-	TRBD2	TGCAGCGTTGCCCACAAACTAGCGAACAATGAGCAGTTCTTC	CSVAHKLANNEQFF
TRBV4-2	TRBJ2-1	-	TRBD2	TGTGCCAGCAGCCAATCGACTAGCCATGAGCAGTTCTTC	CASSQSTSHEQFF
TRBV9	TRBJ1-4	-	-	TGTGCCAGCAGCGTAGGTACGGGACGGACTGAAAAACTGTTTTTT	CASSVGTGRTEKLFF